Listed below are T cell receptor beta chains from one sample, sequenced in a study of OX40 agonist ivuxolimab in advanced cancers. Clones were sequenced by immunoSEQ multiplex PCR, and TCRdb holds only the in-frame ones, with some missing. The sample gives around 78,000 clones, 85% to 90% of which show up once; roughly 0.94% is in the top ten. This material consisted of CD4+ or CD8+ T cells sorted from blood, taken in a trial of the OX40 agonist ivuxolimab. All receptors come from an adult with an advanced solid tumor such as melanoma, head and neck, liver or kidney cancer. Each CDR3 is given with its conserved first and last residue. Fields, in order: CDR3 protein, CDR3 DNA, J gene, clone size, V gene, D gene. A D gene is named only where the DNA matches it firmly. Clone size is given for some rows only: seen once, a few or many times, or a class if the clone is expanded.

CDR3aa: CASSRDSSPEKLFF; CDR3nt: TGCGCCAGCAGCCGGGACAGTTCCCCTGAAAAACTGTTTTTT; j_gene: TRBJ1-4; abundance: -; v_gene: TRBV4-1; d_gene: TRBD1
CDR3aa: CASSPSEDTQYF; CDR3nt: TGTGCCAGCTCACCGTCAGAGGATACGCAGTATTTT; j_gene: TRBJ2-3; abundance: -; v_gene: TRBV18; d_gene: -
CDR3aa: CASKVAAGGTEAFF; CDR3nt: TGTGCCAGCAAGGTGGCCGCCGGGGGCACTGAAGCTTTCTTT; j_gene: TRBJ1-1; abundance: -; v_gene: TRBV6-1; d_gene: -
CDR3aa: CASRGLAETYEQYF; CDR3nt: TGTGCCAGTAGGGGACTAGCGGAAACCTACGAGCAGTACTTC; j_gene: TRBJ2-7; abundance: -; v_gene: TRBV19; d_gene: TRBD2
CDR3aa: CASNPGQGVLYEQYF; CDR3nt: TGTGCCAGCAACCCCGGACAGGGGGTTCTCTACGAGCAGTACTTC; j_gene: TRBJ2-7; abundance: -; v_gene: TRBV2; d_gene: TRBD1
CDR3aa: CASSPRNLGQGGEQYF; CDR3nt: TGTGCCAGCTCACCCCGGAACCTCGGGCAGGGTGGGGAGCAGTACTTC; j_gene: TRBJ2-7; abundance: -; v_gene: TRBV18; d_gene: -
CDR3aa: CASSLTGGSDTQYF; CDR3nt: TGTGCCAGCAGTTTAACGGGAGGGTCAGATACGCAGTATTTT; j_gene: TRBJ2-3; abundance: -; v_gene: TRBV28; d_gene: TRBD2
CDR3aa: CASSPPQDRVNTEAFF; CDR3nt: TGTGCCAGTAGTCCCCCCCAGGACAGAGTGAACACTGAAGCTTTCTTT; j_gene: TRBJ1-1; abundance: once; v_gene: TRBV19; d_gene: -
CDR3aa: CASGTTTYGEQYF; CDR3nt: TGTGCCAGCGGGACTACTACCTACGGGGAGCAGTACTTC; j_gene: TRBJ2-7; abundance: -; v_gene: TRBV11-2; d_gene: TRBD2
CDR3aa: CASSASGGSGTDTQYF; CDR3nt: TGTGCCAGCAGTGCTTCAGGGGGCTCGGGCACAGATACGCAGTATTTT; j_gene: TRBJ2-3; abundance: -; v_gene: TRBV6-1; d_gene: TRBD1
CDR3aa: CASSFGVTGGSDTEAFF; CDR3nt: TGTGCCAGCAGCTTTGGGGTGACAGGGGGCTCGGACACTGAAGCTTTCTTT; j_gene: TRBJ1-1; abundance: -; v_gene: TRBV5-4; d_gene: TRBD1
CDR3aa: CASTLAGERDTQYF; CDR3nt: TGTGCCAGCACACTAGCGGGGGAGAGAGATACGCAGTATTTT; j_gene: TRBJ2-3; abundance: -; v_gene: TRBV2; d_gene: TRBD2
CDR3aa: CASSLGSQGSEQYF; CDR3nt: TGCGCCAGCAGCTTGGGATCTCAGGGGAGTGAGCAGTACTTC; j_gene: TRBJ2-7; abundance: few; v_gene: TRBV5-1; d_gene: -
CDR3aa: CSVGVSTDTQYF; CDR3nt: TGCAGCGTTGGGGTGAGCACAGATACGCAGTATTTT; j_gene: TRBJ2-3; abundance: -; v_gene: TRBV29-1; d_gene: -